This passage covers 2 T cell receptor beta chains from one sample sequenced in a study of T cells in Graves' hyperthyroidism and ophthalmopathy. What was amplified from RNA transcripts were TCR beta CDR3 regions. The TCR CDR3 was amplified in a first-round RT-PCR using the HTBI primer set. TCRdb reprocessed the multiplex PCR reads with MiXCR, giving one entry per CDR3 protein. Of about 500,000 distinct CDR3 sequences listed, roughly 17% are singletons. Material: blood. The receptors come from a woman aged 18-29 years with Graves' hyperthyroidism.

V is TRBV19 and J is TRBJ2-7; 10 bases fit TRBD1. The length of the CDR3 is 14 residues. Germline trimming cut 1 base from V and 4 bases from J; bases unmatched to any gene: 1. From germline, CDR1 is LNHDA and CDR2 SQIVND (reference sequence). CDR3 residues: CASSIGTGGYEQYF. The CDR3 bases are TGTGCCAGTAGTATAGGGACAGGGGGTTACGAGCAGTACTTC.

The CDR3 DNA sequence: TGTGCCACCAGTGATTCCAGGACACCGGTGAACGAGCAGTACTTC. Translation gives CATSDSRTPVNEQYF. The J gene is TRBJ2-7, the V gene TRBV24-1, with a tentative D call TRBD1 (5 bases). The V gene's germline CDR1 is KGHDR and CDR2 SFDVKD. The CDR3 totals 15 residues. V lost 2 bases, J lost 5 bases, and 15 bases lay in between.